This record concerns one TCR beta chain sequence. The antigen is not known. This entry is derived from a study of blood T cells in healthy people across ages. After removal of 5 bases from V and 6 bases from J, the junction contained 9 bases not matched to a gene. This CDR3 spans 14 amino acids. CDR1 and CDR2 (germline): SGHVS, FQNEAQ. The second PCR ran about 7 to 12 cycles with a sample-barcoded 5' primer and J-beta primers. TCRdb processed the 5' RACE reads anew with MiXCR; each CDR3 protein has one entry. The data hold hundreds of thousands of distinct CDR3 sequences, with 24% observed a single time. Study observations and caveats: Diversity was estimated from one million T cells, and these estimates were considered underestimates.

In addition, the sample was reused for a study of T cells of mothers and their children.

The sequence came from a boy younger than 18 in good health. The material sequenced was blood. The chain carries TRBV7-8 and TRBJ2-5; 7 bases are a match to TRBD1. The CDR3 DNA reads TGTGCCAGCAGCCGCAGACAGGGTGGGCAGACCCAGTACTTC. This translates into CASSRRQGGQTQYF. Drawing the rest from reference TRBV7-8 and TRBJ2-5, the complete variable domain is GAGVSQSPRYKVAKRGQDVALRCDPISGHVSLFWYQQALGQGPEFLTYFQNEAQLDKSGLPSDRFFAERPEGSVSTLKIQRTQQEDSAVYLCASSRRQGGQTQYFGPGTRLLVL.